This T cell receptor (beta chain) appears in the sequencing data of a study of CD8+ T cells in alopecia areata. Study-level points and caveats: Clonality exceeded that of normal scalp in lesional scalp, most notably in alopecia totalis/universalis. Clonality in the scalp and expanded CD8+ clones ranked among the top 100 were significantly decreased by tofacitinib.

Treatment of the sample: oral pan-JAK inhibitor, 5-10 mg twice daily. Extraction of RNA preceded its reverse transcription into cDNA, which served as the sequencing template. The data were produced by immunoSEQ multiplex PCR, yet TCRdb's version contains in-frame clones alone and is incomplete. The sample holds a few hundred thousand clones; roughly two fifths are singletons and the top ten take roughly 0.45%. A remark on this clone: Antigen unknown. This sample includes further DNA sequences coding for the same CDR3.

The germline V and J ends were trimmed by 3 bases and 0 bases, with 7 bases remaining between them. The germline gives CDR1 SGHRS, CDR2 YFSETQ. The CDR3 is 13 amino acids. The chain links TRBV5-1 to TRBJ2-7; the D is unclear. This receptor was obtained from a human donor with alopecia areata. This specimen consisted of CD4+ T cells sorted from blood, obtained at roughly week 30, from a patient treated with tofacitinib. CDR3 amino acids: CASSSSGSYEQYF. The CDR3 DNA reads TGCGCCAGCAGCTCCTCGGGCTCCTACGAGCAGTACTTC.